A single sample gave rise to the 9 T cell receptor beta chains below, sequenced in a study of T cell responses to AZD1222 COVID-19 vaccine. Some clones are missing from TCRdb's copy, which holds only in-frame ones; the method was immunoSEQ multiplex PCR. This table has 50,000 to 70,000 clones, about 88% appearing once. Sequenced here: peripheral blood, sampled 28 days after the second AZD1222 dose. All receptors derive from an adult who received the AZD1222 COVID-19 vaccine.

This chain links TRBV5-6 with TRBJ2-7; D unresolved. The CDR3 is made up of 14 amino acids. Trimming removed 1 base at V and 2 bases at J, with 10 bases between. The germline gives CDR1 SGHDT, CDR2 YYEEEE. The CDR3 spells CASSLKGQTYEQYF. CDR3 coding DNA: TGTGCCAGCAGCTTGAAAGGGCAGACCTACGAGCAGTACTTC.

J is TRBJ2-2 and V is TRBV6-5; unclear D gene. Trimming removed 5 bases at V and 4 bases at J, with 8 bases between. CDR3 length equals 13 residues. Germline loops: CDR1 MNHEY, CDR2 SVGAGI. CDR3 loop: CASSRRSTGELFF. In nucleotides, the CDR3 is TGTGCCAGCAGTCGCCGGAGCACCGGGGAGCTGTTTTTT.

The chain carries TRBV19 and TRBJ1-4, with unresolved D. This CDR3 contains 15 residues. Germline assignment: CDR1 LNHDA and CDR2 SQIVND (reference sequence). The germline V and J ends were trimmed by 2 bases and 3 bases, with 10 bases remaining between them. The CDR3, as DNA: TGTGCCAGTAGTATATACCAGCAGCCTAATGAAAAACTGTTTTTT. It translates to CASSIYQQPNEKLFF.

The CDR3 DNA reads TGTGCCAGCAGCGTAGAAGCCGGGACAGGGCCCTACGAGCAGTACTTC. This sequence encodes CASSVEAGTGPYEQYF. V is TRBV9 and J is TRBJ2-7, with TRBD1 matching over 9 bases. CDR1 and CDR2 from the germline V gene are SGDLS and YYNGEE. The junction had 6 bases not matched to a gene; V was cut back by 0 bases and J by 2 bases. The CDR3 has 16 residues.

The chain has TRBV6-5 and TRBJ2-7, with 10 bases aligning to TRBD1. The V segment lost 0 bases and the J segment 7 bases; nucleotides outside the gene matches: 6. The CDR3 totals 15 residues. Germline CDR1 is MNHEY and CDR2 is SVGAGI. CDR3 in DNA: TGTGCCAGCAGTTACTCGACAGGGGGCTTGGGAGAGCAGTACTTC. Encoded protein: CASSYSTGGLGEQYF.

The rearrangement joins TRBV10-3 to TRBJ1-1; D is unclear. Germline CDR1 ENHRY, CDR2 SYGVKD. This CDR3 contains 14 residues. Trimming left V 5 bases short and J 2 bases short, with 12 bases between. CDR3 region: CAISKGRDNTEAFF. CDR3 nucleotide sequence: TGTGCCATCAGTAAGGGTAGGGATAACACTGAAGCTTTCTTT.

The chain uses TRBV5-4 and TRBJ2-6; TRBD2 matches at 8 bases. The germline CDR1 and CDR2 sequences are SGHNT and YYREEE (reference sequence). J lost 0 bases, V lost 4 bases, and 9 bases had no gene match. The CDR3 covers 18 residues. DNA for the CDR3: TGTGCCAGCAGCCCAACACTAGCGGCGCACTCTGGGGCCAACGTCCTGACTTTC. This encodes CASSPTLAAHSGANVLTF.

V gene TRBV6-5 combines with J gene TRBJ1-1, with D possibly matching TRBD1 (6 bases). CDR1 is MNHEY, CDR2 SVGAGI, per germline. This CDR3 has 15 residues. V gave up 2 bases and J gave up 5 bases, with 15 bases separating them. CDR3 loop: CASSYPQGGRTEAFF. In DNA form, the CDR3 reads TGTGCCAGCAGTTACCCACAGGGTGGGCGGACTGAAGCTTTCTTT.

The CDR3 protein is CASSATPGLVGYEQYF. The CDR3 nucleotides are TGTGCCAGCAGTGCAACCCCGGGACTAGTGGGCTACGAGCAGTACTTC. The V and J genes are TRBV2 and TRBJ2-7; TRBD2 aligns across 8 bases. J lost 3 bases, V lost 4 bases, and 11 bases had no gene match. The CDR3 is 16 residues long. Germline CDR1 is SNHLY and CDR2 is FYNNEI.